Described below is a single T cell receptor beta chain sequence and its context. Its antigen is as yet unknown. This sample is part of a study of shared clonotypes between healthy human individuals. Study findings and constraints: The naive CD4 repertoires of several donors were compared, and about 5% of clonotypes were shared.

V was trimmed by 6 bases and J by 9 bases, leaving 18 bases between them. Per germline, CDR1 MDHEN and CDR2 SYDVKM. The CDR3 has 14 residues. The table came from immunoSEQ multiplex PCR; TCRdb's copy has only in-frame clones and leaves some out. The sample shows approximately 1,500,000 clones, 95% to 97% of them seen only once. The rearrangement uses TRBV28 and TRBJ2-1; D not certain. The receptor comes from a man aged 25 to 45 in good health. The sequencing sample was made of naive CD4+ T cells sorted from blood. The subset denotes: CD45RA+ positively selected. CDR3 sequence: CASSQTVLFTEQFF. The DNA for the CDR3 is TGTGCCAGCAGCCAAACGGTTCTATTTACTGAGCAGTTCTTC.